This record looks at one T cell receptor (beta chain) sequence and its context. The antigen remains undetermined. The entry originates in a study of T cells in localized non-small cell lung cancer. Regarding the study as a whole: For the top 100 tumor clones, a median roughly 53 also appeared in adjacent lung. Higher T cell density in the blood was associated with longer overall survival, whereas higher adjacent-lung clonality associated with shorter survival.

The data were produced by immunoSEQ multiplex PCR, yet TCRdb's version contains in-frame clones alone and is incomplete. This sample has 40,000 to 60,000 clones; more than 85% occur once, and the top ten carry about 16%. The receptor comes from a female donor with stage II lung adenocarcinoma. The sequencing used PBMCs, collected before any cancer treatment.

CDR3 sequence: CAAGRGAYNEQFF. The CDR3 DNA follows: TGTGCCGCGGGGCGGGGGGCGTACAATGAGCAGTTCTTC. The V gene is TRBV30, the J gene TRBJ2-1; 8 nucleotides line up with TRBD2. Per the germline V gene, CDR1 is GTSNPN and CDR2 is SVGIG (reference sequence). After removal of 8 bases from V and 4 bases from J, the junction contained 7 bases not matched to a gene. This CDR3 comprises 13 residues.